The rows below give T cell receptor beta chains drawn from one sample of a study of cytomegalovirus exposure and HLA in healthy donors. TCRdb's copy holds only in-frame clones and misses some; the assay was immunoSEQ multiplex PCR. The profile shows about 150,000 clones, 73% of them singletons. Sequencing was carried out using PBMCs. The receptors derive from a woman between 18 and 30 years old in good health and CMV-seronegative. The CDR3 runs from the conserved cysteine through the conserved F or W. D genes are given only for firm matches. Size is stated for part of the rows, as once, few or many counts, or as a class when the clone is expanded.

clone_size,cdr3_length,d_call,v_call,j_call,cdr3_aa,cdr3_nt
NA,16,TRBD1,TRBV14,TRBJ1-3,CASSQATGVAGNTIYF,TGTGCCAGCAGCCAAGCCACAGGGGTAGCTGGAAACACCATATATTTT
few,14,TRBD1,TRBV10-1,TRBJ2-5,CASSEDRGGETQYF,TGCGCCAGCAGTGAGGACAGGGGGGGAGAGACCCAGTACTTC
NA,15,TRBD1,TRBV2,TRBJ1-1,CASRGSRTGDTEAFF,TGTGCCAGCAGGGGCTCCAGAACAGGGGACACTGAAGCTTTCTTT
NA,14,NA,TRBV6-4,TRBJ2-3,CASSRTPQADTQYF,TGTGCCAGCAGCCGGACACCGCAGGCAGATACGCAGTATTTT
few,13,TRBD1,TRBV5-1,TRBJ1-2,CASTSTGNYGYTF,TGCGCCAGCACTTCGACAGGGAACTATGGCTACACCTTC
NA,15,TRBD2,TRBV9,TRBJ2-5,CASSASSGGRETQYF,TGTGCCAGCAGCGCTTCTAGCGGGGGGAGGGAGACCCAGTACTTC
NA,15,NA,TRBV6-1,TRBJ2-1,CASSEVASPHNEQFF,TGTGCCAGCAGTGAAGTAGCTTCCCCGCACAATGAGCAGTTCTTC
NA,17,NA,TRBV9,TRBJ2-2,CASSVEGARGGAGELFF,TGTGCCAGCAGCGTAGAAGGGGCTAGGGGCGGCGCCGGGGAGCTGTTTTTT
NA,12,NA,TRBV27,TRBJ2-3,CASSPSTDTQYF,TGTGCCAGCAGCCCTAGCACAGATACGCAGTATTTT
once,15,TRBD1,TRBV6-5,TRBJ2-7,CASSYDRASSYEQYF,TGTGCCAGCAGTTACGACAGGGCCTCCTCCTACGAGCAGTACTTC
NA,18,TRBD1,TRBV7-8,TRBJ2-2,CASSSRARAGGITGELFF,TGTGCCAGCAGTTCGCGCGCCCGGGCAGGGGGCATCACCGGAGAGCTGTTTTTT
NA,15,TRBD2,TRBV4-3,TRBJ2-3,CASSQVWGGSDTQYF,TGCGCCAGCAGCCAAGTTTGGGGGGGTTCAGATACGCAGTATTTT
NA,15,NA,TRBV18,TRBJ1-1,CASSPRQAPDTEAFF,TGTGCCAGCTCACCTAGACAGGCGCCGGACACTGAAGCTTTCTTT
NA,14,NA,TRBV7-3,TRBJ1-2,CASSLGQAVYGYTF,TGTGCCAGCAGCTTAGGTCAGGCCGTCTATGGCTACACCTTC
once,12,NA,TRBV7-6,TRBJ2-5,CASSLAEAVRYF,TGTGCCAGCAGCTTAGCGGAAGCGGTCCGGTACTTC
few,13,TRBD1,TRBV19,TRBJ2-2,CASNQGDTGELFF,TGTGCCAGTAACCAGGGGGACACCGGGGAGCTGTTTTTT
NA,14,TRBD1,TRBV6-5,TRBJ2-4,CASSPTGSENIQYF,TGTGCCAGCAGTCCGACAGGGTCTGAGAACATTCAGTACTTC
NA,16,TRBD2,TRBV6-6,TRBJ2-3,CASRPPGGGSTDTQYF,TGTGCCAGCAGACCCCCGGGAGGGGGGAGCACAGATACGCAGTATTTT
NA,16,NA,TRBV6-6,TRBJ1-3,CASSYLAGELGNTIYF,TGTGCCAGCAGTTACTTAGCAGGGGAACTTGGAAACACCATATATTTT
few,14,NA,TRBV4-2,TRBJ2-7,CASSQEVGTYEQYF,TGTGCCAGCAGCCAAGAAGTCGGTACCTACGAGCAGTACTTC
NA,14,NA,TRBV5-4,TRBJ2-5,CASSYIGEQETQYF,TGTGCCAGCAGCTACATCGGGGAACAAGAGACCCAGTACTTC
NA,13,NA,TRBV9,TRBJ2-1,CASSVVQDNEQFF,TGTGCCAGCAGCGTAGTTCAGGACAATGAGCAGTTCTTC
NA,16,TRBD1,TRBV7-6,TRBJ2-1,CASSSEYRGPYNEQFF,TGTGCCAGCAGCTCAGAGTACAGGGGCCCCTACAATGAGCAGTTCTTC
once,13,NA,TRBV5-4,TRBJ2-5,CASSPPGGETQYF,TGTGCCAGCAGCCCCCCCGGGGGAGAGACCCAGTACTTC
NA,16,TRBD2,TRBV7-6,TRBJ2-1,CASSLEGAGGIYEQFF,TGTGCCAGCAGCCTAGAGGGAGCGGGAGGAATATATGAGCAGTTCTTC
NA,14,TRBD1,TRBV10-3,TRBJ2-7,CAIRTTGKADEQYF,TGTGCCATCAGGACGACAGGGAAGGCGGACGAGCAGTACTTC